This entry lists 16 T cell receptor beta chains sequenced from one sample in a study of early T cells in non-severe SARS-CoV-2 infection. TCRdb re-called the 5' RACE reads through MiXCR, storing one row per CDR3 protein. The sample contains approximately 98,000 distinct CDR3 sequences, about 12% of which appear only once. The specimen was whole blood. The receptors derive from an adult who was a healthcare worker with PCR-confirmed SARS-CoV-2 infection or an uninfected control (not recorded which).

The chain employs TRBV30 and TRBJ1-5; 7 bases map to TRBD1. The V gene's germline CDR1 is GTSNPN and CDR2 SVGIG (reference sequence). The CDR3 extends over 13 amino acids. J lost 6 bases, V lost 3 bases, and 5 bases had no gene match. The CDR3 protein is CAWSRQGGQPQHF. CDR3 DNA sequence: TGTGCCTGGAGCCGACAGGGCGGTCAGCCCCAGCATTTT.

The V and J genes are TRBV25-1 and TRBJ1-1; no clear D. V lost 1 base to trimming and J lost 7 bases, with 4 bases between them. Germline CDR1 is MGHDK and CDR2 is SYGVNS. This CDR3 is built from 11 residues. This CDR3 is CASSELGEAFF. The CDR3 DNA follows: TGTGCCAGCAGTGAATTAGGTGAAGCTTTCTTT.

This clonotype came up a few times. CDR3 amino acids: CASSLYSPPPYEQYF. In DNA, the CDR3 is TGTGCCAGCAGCTTATATAGCCCCCCTCCGTACGAGCAGTACTTC. The V gene is TRBV11-2, the J gene TRBJ2-7; D remains unclear. The CDR3 is made up of 15 amino acids. Per the germline V gene, CDR1 is SGHAT and CDR2 is FQNNGV. Trimming removed 2 bases from V and 4 bases from J, with 15 bases in between.

In its sample, this clonotype was seen many times. The chain joins TRBV29-1 to TRBJ2-5, with unresolved D. This CDR3 spans 13 amino acids. Trimming pared 6 bases from V and 1 base from J, leaving 12 bases between. Germline CDR1 is SQVTM and CDR2 is ANQGSEA. CDR3 bases: TGCAGCGTCGAGACGGCAGCCCAAGAGACCCAGTACTTC. It specifies CSVETAAQETQYF.

This clonotype has just a few counts. J is TRBJ2-1 and V is TRBV7-8, with D perhaps matching TRBD2 (6 bases). In germline, CDR1 is SGHVS, CDR2 FQNEAQ. The CDR3 has 15 amino acids. Trimming removed 5 bases from V and 4 bases from J, with 15 bases in between. This chain's CDR3 is CASSGGDSKYNEQFF. CDR3 in DNA: TGTGCCAGCAGCGGAGGGGACTCAAAGTACAATGAGCAGTTCTTC.

V gene TRBV28 combines with J gene TRBJ1-2; TRBD1 agrees at 7 bases. J lost 3 bases, V lost 2 bases, and 9 bases had no gene match. Germline CDR1 MDHEN, CDR2 SYDVKM. The CDR3 length is 16 residues. The chain's CDR3 is CASSLGSTGEYYGYTF. The CDR3 nucleotides read TGTGCCAGCAGTTTAGGTAGCACAGGGGAATACTATGGCTACACCTTC.

This clonotype was found a few times. This rearrangement joins TRBV25-1 to TRBJ2-5, with D tentatively TRBD1 (5 bases). The ends were cut back, 3 bases at V and 3 bases at J, with 5 bases in the middle. CDR1 and CDR2 (germline): MGHDK, SYGVNS. There are 12 residues in the CDR3. CDR3 in DNA: TGTGCCAGCAGTGACAGGGAAGAGACCCAGTACTTC. This gives the protein CASSDREETQYF.

This clonotype has a handful of counts. The rearrangement joins TRBV9 to TRBJ2-1; TRBD2 matches 7 bases. CDR3 length: 16 residues. V lost 2 bases to trimming and J lost 1 base; unmatched junction nucleotides: 6. Germline CDR1 is SGDLS and CDR2 is YYNGEE. The CDR3 DNA is TGTGCCAGCAGCGTGGCTAGCGGCGCTTCCTACAATGAGCAGTTCTTC. Translating gives CASSVASGASYNEQFF.

This sequence joins TRBV12-3 or TRBV12-4 and TRBJ2-7; possible D gene TRBD2, 6 bases. V dropped 6 bases and J dropped 5 bases, with 17 bases sitting between them. This CDR3 is built from 14 residues. The CDR3 DNA reads as TGTGCCAGCAGGTCCGATTCGGGGGAACACGAGCAGTACTTC. It specifies CASRSDSGEHEQYF.

The chain uses TRBV10-3 and TRBJ1-1; unclear D gene. This CDR3 is built from 15 residues. In germline, CDR1 is ENHRY, CDR2 SYGVKD. The V and J ends lost 3 bases and 6 bases respectively, with 17 bases between them. CDR3 region: CAISEGGDRAPEAFF. The CDR3 coding sequence is TGTGCCATCAGTGAAGGTGGAGACCGCGCGCCTGAAGCTTTCTTT.

This clonotype was counted ten times or more. This chain connects TRBV12-3 or TRBV12-4 to TRBJ2-7, with TRBD2 identical over 9 bases. After removal of 2 bases from V and 2 bases from J, the junction contained 10 bases not matched to a gene. The CDR3 is made up of 17 amino acids. CDR3 coding DNA: TGTGCCAGCAGTTTATTTGCGGGGGGGACACTCACCTACGAGCAGTACTTC. This encodes CASSLFAGGTLTYEQYF.

This clonotype was recorded many times. The chain links TRBV6-2 or TRBV6-3 to TRBJ2-5; 13 bases match TRBD2. The CDR3 spans 16 residues. The V gene's germline CDR1 is MNHEY and CDR2 SVGEGT. The V and J ends lost 7 bases and 4 bases, in that order; junction bases with no gene match: 9. CDR3 residues: CASTQGLAGVGETQYF. In DNA form, the CDR3 reads TGTGCCAGCACCCAAGGACTAGCGGGGGTAGGAGAGACCCAGTACTTC.

Ten or more counts support this clonotype. J is TRBJ2-4 and V is TRBV7-9; 7 bases agree with TRBD1. V was pared by 5 bases and J by 0 bases, with 4 bases of the junction left unmatched. Germline loops: CDR1 SEHNR, CDR2 FQNEAQ (reference sequence). The CDR3 is 15 amino acids. CDR3 DNA: TGTGCCAGCAGCATGGGGGACAGAGCCAAAAACATTCAGTACTTC. Amino acid sequence: CASSMGDRAKNIQYF. Together with reference TRBV7-9 and TRBJ2-4, the CDR3 gives the full variable domain: DTGVSQNPRHKITKRGQNVTFRCDPISEHNRLYWYRQTLGQGPEFLTYFQNEAQLEKSRLLSDRFSAERPKGSFSTLEIQRTEQGDSAMYLCASSMGDRAKNIQYFGAGTRLSVL.

This clonotype was detected only a few times. The chain carries TRBV14 and TRBJ1-1, with D possibly TRBD1 on 6 matching bases. There are 14 residues in the CDR3. Trimming cost V 4 bases and J 0 bases, with 9 bases left between them. Looked up from germline, CDR1 is SGHDN and CDR2 is FVKESK. The CDR3 nucleotides read TGTGCCAGCAGCCTGGGACACATGAACACTGAAGCTTTCTTT. This codes for CASSLGHMNTEAFF.

Details on this clonotype: This may be a read error, as it is one base from a much larger clone. The gene calls are TRBV18 and TRBJ2-1; 14 bases map to TRBD2. This CDR3 region has 16 residues. Germline loops: CDR1 KGHSH, CDR2 LQKENI. In DNA, the CDR3 is TGTGTCAGCTCCGTGGGACTAGCGGGAGTTGCAGATGAGCAGTTCTTC. Translation: CVSSVGLAGVADEQFF. The full variable domain, in which reference TRBV18 and TRBJ2-1 provide the parts outside the CDR3, is NAGVMQNPRHLVRRRGQEARLRCSPMKGHSHVYWYRQLPEEGLKFMVYLQKENIIDESGMPKERFSAEFPKEGPSILRIQQVVRGDSAAYFCVSSVGLAGVADEQFFGPGTRLTVL.

V is TRBV12-3 or TRBV12-4 and J is TRBJ2-5; no firm D call. CDR3 length: 13 amino acids. Trimming took off 5 bases at V and 0 bases at J, with 7 bases between the two ends. The CDR3 DNA reads as TGTGCCAGCAGTGGCGACTACCAAGAGACCCAGTACTTC. It yields the protein CASSGDYQETQYF.